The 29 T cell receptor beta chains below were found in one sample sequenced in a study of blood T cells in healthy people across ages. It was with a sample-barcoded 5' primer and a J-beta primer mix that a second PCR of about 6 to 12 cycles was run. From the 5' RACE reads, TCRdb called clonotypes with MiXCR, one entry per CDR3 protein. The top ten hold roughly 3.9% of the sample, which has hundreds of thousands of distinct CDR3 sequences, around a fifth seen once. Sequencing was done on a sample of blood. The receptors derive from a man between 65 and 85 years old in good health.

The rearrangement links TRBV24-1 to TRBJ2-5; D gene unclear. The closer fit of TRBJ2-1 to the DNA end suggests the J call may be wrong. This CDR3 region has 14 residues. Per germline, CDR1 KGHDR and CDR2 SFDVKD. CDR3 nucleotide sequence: TGTGCCACCAGTCGAAGTCCTGTGCGACAAGGGCAGTTCTTC. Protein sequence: CATSRSPVRQGQFF.

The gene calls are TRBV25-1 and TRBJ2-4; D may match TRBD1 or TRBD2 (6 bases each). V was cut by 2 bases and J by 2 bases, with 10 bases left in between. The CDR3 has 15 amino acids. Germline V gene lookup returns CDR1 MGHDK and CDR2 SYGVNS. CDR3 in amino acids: CASSEGGPTKNIQYF. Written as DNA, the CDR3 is TGTGCCAGCAGTGAAGGGGGGCCGACCAAAAACATTCAGTACTTC.

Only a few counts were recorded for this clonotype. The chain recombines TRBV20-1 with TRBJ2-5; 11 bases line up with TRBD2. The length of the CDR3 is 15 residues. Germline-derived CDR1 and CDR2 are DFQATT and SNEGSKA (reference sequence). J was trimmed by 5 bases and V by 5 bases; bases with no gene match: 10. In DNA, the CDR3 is TGCAGTGCTTCCCCGGGGACTAGCGGACCCGAGACCCAGTACTTC. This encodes CSASPGTSGPETQYF.

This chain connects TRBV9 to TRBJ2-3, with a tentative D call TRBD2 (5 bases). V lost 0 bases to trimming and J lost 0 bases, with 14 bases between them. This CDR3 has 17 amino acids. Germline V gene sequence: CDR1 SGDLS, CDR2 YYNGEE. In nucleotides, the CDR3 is TGTGCCAGCAGCGTAGGGCGGAAAACGGGGAGCACAGATACGCAGTATTTT. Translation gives CASSVGRKTGSTDTQYF.

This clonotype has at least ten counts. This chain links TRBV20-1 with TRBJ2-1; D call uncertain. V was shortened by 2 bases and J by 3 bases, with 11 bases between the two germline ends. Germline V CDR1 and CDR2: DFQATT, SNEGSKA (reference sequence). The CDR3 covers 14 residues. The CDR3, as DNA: TGCAGTGCTAGACCTCGGAATGTCTACAATGAGCAGTTCTTC. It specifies CSARPRNVYNEQFF.

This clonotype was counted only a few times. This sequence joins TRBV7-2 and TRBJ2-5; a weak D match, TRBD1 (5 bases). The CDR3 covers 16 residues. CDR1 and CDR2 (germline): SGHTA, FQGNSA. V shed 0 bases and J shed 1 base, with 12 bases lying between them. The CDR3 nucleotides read TGTGCCAGCAGCTTAGCACGAAGTAGGGGCCAAGAGACCCAGTACTTC. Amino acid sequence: CASSLARSRGQETQYF.

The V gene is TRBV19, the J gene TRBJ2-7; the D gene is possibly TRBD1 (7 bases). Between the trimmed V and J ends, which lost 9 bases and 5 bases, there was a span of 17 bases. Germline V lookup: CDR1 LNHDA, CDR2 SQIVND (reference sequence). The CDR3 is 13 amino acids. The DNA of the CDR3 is TGTGCCAGCGGGCGGGACAGACCAGACGAGCAGTACTTC. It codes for CASGRDRPDEQYF.

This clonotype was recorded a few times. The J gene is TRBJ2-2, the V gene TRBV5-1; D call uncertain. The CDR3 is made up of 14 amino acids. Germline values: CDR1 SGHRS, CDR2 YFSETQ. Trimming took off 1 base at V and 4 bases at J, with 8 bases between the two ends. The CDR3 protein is CASSLRQLTGELFF. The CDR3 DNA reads TGCGCCAGCAGCTTGCGGCAGCTCACCGGGGAGCTGTTTTTT.

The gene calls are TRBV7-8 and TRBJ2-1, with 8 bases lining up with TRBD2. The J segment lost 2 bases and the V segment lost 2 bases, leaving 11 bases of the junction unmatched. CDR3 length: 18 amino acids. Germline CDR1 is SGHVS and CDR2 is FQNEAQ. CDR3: CASSLSSGSLATYNEQFF. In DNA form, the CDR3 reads TGTGCCAGCAGCTTATCGAGCGGGAGCCTAGCGACCTACAATGAGCAGTTCTTC.

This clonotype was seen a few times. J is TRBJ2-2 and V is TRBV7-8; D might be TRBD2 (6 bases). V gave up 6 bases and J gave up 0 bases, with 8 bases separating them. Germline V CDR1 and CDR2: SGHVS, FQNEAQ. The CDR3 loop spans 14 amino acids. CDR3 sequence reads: CASRGEANTGELFF. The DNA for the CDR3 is TGTGCCAGCAGGGGGGAGGCGAACACCGGGGAGCTGTTTTTT.

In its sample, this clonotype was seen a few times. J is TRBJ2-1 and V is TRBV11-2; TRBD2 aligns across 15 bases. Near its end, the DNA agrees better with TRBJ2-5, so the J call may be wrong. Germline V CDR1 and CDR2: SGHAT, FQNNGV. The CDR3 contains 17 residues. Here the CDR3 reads CASSPNGLAGGQETQYF. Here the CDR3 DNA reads TGTGCCAGCAGCCCTAACGGACTAGCGGGAGGGCAAGAGACCCAGTACTTC.

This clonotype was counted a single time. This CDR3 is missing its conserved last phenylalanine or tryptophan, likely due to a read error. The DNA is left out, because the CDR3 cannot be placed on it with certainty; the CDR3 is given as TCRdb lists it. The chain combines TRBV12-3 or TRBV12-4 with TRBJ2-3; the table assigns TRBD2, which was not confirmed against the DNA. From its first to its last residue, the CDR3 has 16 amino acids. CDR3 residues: CASSHLSGASTDTQYS.

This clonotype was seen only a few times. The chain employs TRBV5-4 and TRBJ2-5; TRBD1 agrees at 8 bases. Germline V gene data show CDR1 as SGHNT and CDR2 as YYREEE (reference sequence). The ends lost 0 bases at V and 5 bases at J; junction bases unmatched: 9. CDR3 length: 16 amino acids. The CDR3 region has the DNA TGTGCCAGCAGCTTGGCCACTCGGACAGGGCTGGAGACCCAGTACTTC. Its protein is CASSLATRTGLETQYF.

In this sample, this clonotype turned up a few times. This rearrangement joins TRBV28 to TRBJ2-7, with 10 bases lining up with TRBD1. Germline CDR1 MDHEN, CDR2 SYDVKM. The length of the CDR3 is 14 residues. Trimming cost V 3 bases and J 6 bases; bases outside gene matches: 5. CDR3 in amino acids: CASSFDRGRAEQYF. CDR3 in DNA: TGTGCCAGCAGTTTTGACAGGGGGCGGGCCGAGCAGTACTTC.

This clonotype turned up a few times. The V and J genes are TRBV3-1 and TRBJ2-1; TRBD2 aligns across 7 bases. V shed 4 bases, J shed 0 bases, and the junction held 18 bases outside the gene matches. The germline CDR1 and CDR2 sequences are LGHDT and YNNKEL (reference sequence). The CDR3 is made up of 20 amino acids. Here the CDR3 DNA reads TGTGCCAGCAGCCGAAAAGACCCTAGCGGAAAGCCCTCCTCCTACAATGAGCAGTTCTTC. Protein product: CASSRKDPSGKPSSYNEQFF.

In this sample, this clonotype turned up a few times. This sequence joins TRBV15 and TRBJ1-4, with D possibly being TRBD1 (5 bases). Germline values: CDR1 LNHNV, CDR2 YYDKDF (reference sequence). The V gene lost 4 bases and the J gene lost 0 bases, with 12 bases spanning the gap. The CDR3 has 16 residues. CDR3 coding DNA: TGTGCCACCAGCACCGGGGCGCATGCAACTAATGAAAAACTGTTTTTT. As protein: CATSTGAHATNEKLFF. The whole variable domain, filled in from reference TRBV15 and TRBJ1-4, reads DAMVIQNPRYQVTQFGKPVTLSCSQTLNHNVMYWYQQKSSQAPKLLFHYYDKDFNNEADTPDNFQSRRPNTSFCFLDIRSPGLGDTAMYLCATSTGAHATNEKLFFGSGTQLSVL.

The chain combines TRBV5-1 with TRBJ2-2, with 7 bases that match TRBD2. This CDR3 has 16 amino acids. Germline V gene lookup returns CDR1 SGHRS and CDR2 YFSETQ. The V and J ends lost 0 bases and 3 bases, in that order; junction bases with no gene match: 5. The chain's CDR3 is CASSLVGGSDTGELFF. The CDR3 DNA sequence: TGCGCCAGCAGCTTGGTCGGGGGGTCGGACACCGGGGAGCTGTTTTTT.

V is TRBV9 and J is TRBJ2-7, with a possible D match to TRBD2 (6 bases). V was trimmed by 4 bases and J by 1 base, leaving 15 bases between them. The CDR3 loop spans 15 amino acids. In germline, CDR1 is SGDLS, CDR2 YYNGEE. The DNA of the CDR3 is TGTGCCAGCAGCACCCGGGACTCATTTTCCTACGAGCAGTACTTC. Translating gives CASSTRDSFSYEQYF.

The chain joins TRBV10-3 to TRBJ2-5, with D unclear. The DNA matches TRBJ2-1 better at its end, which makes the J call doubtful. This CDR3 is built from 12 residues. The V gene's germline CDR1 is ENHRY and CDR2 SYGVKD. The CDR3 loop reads CAIRTVYNEQFF. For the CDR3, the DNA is TGTGCCATCAGGACGGTGTACAATGAGCAGTTCTTC.

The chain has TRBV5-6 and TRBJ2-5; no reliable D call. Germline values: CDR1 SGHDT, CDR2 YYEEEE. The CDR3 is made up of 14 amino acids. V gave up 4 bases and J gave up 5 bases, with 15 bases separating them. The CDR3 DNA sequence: TGTGCCAGCAGCCCCCCCGACAATTCGGAGACCCAGTACTTC. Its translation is CASSPPDNSETQYF.

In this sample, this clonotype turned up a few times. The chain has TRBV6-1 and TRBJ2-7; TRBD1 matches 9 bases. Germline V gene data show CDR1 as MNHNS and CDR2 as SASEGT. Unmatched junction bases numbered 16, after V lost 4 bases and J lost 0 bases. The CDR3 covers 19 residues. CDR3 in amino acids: CASSARPPGQGPFSYEQYF. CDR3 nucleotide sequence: TGTGCCAGCAGTGCGCGACCACCGGGACAGGGTCCCTTCTCCTACGAGCAGTACTTC.

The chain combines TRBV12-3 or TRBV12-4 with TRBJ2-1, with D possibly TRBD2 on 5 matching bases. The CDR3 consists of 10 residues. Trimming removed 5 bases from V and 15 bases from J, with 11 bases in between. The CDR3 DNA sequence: TGTGCCAGCAGTAAGGGAGTCCCGTTCTTC. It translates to CASSKGVPFF.

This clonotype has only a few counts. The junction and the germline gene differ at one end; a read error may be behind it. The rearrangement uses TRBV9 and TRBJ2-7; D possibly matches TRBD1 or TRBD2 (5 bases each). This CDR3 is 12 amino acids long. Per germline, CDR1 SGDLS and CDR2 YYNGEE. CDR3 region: CASSTIEGWKFF. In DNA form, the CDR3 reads TGTGCCAGCAGCACCATCGAGGGGTGGAAGTTCTTC.

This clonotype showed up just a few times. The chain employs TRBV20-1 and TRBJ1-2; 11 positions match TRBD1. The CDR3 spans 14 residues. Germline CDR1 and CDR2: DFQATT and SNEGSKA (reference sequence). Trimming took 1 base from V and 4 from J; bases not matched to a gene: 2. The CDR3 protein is CSARGTGGGYGYTF. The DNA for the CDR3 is TGCAGTGCTAGAGGGACAGGGGGCGGCTATGGCTACACCTTC.

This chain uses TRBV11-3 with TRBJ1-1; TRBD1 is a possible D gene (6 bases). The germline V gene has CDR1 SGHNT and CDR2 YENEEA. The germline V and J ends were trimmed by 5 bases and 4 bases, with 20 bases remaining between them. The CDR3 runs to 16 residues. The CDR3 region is CASSPAGAQISTEAFF. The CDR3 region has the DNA TGTGCCAGCAGCCCGGCGGGGGCGCAGATATCCACTGAAGCTTTCTTT.

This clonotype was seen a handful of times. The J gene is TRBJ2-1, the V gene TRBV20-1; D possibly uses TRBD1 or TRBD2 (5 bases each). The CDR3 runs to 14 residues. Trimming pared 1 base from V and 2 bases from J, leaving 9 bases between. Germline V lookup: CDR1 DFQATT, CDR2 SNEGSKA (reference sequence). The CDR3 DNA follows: TGCAGTGCTAGAGCGGGACGGACCTACAATGAGCAGTTCTTC. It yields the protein CSARAGRTYNEQFF.

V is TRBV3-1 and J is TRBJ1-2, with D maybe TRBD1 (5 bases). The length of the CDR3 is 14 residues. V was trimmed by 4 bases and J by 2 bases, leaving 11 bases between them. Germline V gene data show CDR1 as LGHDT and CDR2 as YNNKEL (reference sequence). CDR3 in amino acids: CASSPGGTNYGYTF. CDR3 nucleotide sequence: TGTGCCAGCAGCCCAGGAGGGACGAACTATGGCTACACCTTC.

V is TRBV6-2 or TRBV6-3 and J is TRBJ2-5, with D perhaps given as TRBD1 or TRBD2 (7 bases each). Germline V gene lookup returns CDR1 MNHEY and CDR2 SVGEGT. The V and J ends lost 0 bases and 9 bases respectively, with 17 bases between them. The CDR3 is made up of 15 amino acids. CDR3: CASSYSSGGTGAQYF. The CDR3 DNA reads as TGTGCCAGCAGTTACTCGTCGGGAGGAACAGGGGCCCAGTACTTC.

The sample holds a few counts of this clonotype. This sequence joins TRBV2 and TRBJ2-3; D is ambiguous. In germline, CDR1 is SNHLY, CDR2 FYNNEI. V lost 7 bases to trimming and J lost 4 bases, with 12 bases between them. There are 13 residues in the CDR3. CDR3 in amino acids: CASTATRADTQYF. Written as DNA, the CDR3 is TGTGCCAGCACCGCCACCCGTGCAGATACGCAGTATTTT.